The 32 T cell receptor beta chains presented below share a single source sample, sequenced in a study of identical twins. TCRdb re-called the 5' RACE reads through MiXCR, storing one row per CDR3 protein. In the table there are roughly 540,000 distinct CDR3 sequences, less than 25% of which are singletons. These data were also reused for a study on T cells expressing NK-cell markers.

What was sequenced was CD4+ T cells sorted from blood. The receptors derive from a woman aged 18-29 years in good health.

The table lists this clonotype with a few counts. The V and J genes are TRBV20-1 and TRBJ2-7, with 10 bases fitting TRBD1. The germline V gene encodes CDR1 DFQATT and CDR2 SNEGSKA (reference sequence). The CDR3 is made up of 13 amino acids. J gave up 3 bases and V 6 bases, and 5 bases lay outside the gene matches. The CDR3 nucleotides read TGCAGTGCATACCGGGACAGGGGCTACGAGCAGTACTTC. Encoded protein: CSAYRDRGYEQYF.

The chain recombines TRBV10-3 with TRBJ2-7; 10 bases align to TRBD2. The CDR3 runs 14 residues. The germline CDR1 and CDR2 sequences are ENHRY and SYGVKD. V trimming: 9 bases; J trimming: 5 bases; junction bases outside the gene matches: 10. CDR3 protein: CAIGTSGIVHEQYF. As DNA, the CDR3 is TGTGCCATTGGAACTAGCGGGATAGTCCACGAGCAGTACTTC.

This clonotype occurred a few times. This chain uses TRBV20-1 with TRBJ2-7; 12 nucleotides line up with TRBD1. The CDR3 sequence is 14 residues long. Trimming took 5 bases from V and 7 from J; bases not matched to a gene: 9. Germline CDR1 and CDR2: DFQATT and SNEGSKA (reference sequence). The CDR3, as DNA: TGCAGTGCTTACCTCCGGGACAGGGGGCTAGAGCAGTACTTC. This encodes CSAYLRDRGLEQYF.

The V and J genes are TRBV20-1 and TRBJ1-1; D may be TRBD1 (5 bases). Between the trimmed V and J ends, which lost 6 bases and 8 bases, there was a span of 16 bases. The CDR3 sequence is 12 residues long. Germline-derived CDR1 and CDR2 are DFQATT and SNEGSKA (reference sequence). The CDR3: CSAPQGPGEAFF. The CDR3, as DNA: TGCAGTGCACCTCAGGGCCCTGGGGAAGCTTTCTTT.

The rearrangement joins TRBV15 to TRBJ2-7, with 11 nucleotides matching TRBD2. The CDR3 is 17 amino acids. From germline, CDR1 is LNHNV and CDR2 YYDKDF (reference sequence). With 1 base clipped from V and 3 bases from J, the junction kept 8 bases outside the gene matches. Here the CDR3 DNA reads TGTGCCACCAGCAGAGGGGTGACTAGCGGGACCGGCTACGAGCAGTACTTC. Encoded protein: CATSRGVTSGTGYEQYF.

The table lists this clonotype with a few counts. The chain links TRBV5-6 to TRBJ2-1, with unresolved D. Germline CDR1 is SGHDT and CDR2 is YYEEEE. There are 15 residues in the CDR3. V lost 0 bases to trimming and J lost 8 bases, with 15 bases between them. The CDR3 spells CASSLAFGQVDEQFF. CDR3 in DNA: TGTGCCAGCAGCTTGGCCTTCGGGCAGGTCGATGAGCAGTTCTTC. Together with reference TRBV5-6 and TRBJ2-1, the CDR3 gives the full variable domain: DAGVTQSPTHLIKTRGQQVTLRCSPKSGHDTVSWYQQALGQGPQFIFQYYEEEERQRGNFPDRFSGHQFPNYSSELNVNALLLGDSALYLCASSLAFGQVDEQFFGPGTRLTVL.

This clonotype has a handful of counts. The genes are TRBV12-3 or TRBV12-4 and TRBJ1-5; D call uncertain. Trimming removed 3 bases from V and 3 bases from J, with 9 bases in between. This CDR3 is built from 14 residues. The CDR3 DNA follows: TGTGCCAGCAGTTTTGATCGAACCAATCAGCCCCAGCATTTT. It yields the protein CASSFDRTNQPQHF.

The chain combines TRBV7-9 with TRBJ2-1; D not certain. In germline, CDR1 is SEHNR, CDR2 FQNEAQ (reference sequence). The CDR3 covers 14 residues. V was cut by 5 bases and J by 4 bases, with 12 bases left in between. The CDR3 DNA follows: TGTGCCAGCAGCATCTTGGCTGGGTACAATGAGCAGTTCTTC. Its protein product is CASSILAGYNEQFF.

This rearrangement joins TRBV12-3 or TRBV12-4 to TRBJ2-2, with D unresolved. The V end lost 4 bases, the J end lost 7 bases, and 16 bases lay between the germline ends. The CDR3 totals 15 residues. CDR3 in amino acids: CASSSQAASIGELFF. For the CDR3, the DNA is TGTGCCAGCAGTTCGCAGGCAGCTTCTATCGGGGAGCTGTTTTTT.

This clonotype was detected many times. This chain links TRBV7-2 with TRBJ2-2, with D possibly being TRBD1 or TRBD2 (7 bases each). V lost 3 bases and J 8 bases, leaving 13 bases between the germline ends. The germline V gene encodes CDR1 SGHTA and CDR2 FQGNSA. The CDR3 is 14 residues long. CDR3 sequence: CASSFQGGTGELFF. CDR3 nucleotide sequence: TGTGCCAGCAGCTTTCAGGGGGGGACGGGGGAGCTGTTTTTT.

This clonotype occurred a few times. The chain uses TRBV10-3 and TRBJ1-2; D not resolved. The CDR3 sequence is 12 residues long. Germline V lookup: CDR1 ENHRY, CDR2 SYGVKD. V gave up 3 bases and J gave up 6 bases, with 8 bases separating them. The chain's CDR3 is CAISDKTHGYTF. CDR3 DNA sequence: TGTGCCATCAGTGACAAGACGCATGGCTACACCTTC.

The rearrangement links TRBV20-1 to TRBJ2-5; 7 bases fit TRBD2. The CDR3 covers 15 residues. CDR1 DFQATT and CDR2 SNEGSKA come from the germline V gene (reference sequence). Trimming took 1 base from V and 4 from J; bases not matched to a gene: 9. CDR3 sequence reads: CSARAPAGGRETQYF. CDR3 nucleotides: TGCAGTGCTAGAGCCCCGGCTGGCGGGAGAGAGACCCAGTACTTC.

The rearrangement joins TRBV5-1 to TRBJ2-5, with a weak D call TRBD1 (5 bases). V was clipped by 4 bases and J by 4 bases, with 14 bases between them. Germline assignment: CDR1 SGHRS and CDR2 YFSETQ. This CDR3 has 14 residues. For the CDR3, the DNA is TGCGCCAGCAGCGTTACAGGTCCTCCAGAGACCCAGTACTTC. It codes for CASSVTGPPETQYF.

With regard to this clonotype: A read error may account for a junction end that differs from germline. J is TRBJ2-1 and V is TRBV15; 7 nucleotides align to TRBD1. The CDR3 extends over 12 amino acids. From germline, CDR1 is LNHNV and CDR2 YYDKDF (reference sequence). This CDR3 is CATSRDGTDSVF. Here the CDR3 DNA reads TGTGCCACCAGCAGAGATGGGACAGACTCGGTCTTC.

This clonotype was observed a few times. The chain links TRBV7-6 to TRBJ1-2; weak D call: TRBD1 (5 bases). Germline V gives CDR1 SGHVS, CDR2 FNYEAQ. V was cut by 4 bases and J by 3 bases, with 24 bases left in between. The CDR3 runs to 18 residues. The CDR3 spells CASSSRLEGEGDYYGYTF. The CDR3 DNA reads TGTGCCAGCAGCTCCCGGTTAGAAGGGGAGGGCGATTACTATGGCTACACCTTC.

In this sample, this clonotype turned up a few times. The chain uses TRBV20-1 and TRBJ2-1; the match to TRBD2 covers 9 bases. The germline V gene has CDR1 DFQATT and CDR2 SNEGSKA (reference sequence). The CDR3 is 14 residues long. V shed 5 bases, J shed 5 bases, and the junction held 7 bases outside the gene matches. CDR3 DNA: TGCAGTGCTTACCGTAGCGGGAGAAACAATGAGCAGTTCTTC. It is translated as CSAYRSGRNNEQFF.

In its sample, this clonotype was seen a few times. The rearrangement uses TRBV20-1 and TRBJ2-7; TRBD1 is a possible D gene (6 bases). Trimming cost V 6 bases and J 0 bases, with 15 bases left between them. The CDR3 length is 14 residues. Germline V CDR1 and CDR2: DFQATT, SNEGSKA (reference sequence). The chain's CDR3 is CSAFLTGSSYEQYF. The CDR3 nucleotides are TGCAGTGCATTCCTGACAGGTAGCTCCTACGAGCAGTACTTC.

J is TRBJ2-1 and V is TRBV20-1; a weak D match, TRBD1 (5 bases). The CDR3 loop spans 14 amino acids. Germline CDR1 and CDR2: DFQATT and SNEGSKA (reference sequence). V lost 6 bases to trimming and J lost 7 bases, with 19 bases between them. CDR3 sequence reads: CSAILPAGWNEQFF. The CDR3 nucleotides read TGCAGTGCCATCCTTCCGGCAGGGTGGAATGAGCAGTTCTTC.

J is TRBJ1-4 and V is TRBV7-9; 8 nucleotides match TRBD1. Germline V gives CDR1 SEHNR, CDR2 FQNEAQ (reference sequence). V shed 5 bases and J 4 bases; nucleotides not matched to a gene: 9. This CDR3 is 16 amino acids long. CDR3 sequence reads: CASSPGQGWGNEKLFF. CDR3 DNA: TGTGCCAGCAGCCCAGGACAGGGTTGGGGTAATGAAAAACTGTTTTTT.

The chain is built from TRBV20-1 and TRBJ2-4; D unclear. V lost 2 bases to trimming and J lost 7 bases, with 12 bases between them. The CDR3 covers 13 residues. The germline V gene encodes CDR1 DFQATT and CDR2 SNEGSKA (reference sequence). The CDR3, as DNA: TGCAGTGCTAGACGCCGGTTGATCAACATTCAGTACTTC. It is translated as CSARRRLINIQYF.

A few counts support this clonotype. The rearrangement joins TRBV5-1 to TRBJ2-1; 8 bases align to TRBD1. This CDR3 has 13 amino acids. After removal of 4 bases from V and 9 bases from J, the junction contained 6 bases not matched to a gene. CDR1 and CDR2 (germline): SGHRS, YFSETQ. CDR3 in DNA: TGCGCCAGCAGCGCGGCAGGGGGCGTTGAGCAGTTCTTC. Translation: CASSAAGGVEQFF.

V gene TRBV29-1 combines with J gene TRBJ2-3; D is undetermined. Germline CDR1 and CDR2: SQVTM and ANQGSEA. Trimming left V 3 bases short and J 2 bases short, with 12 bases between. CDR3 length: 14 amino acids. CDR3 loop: CSVDWRPLTDTQYF. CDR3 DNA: TGCAGCGTTGATTGGCGGCCGCTCACAGATACGCAGTATTTT.

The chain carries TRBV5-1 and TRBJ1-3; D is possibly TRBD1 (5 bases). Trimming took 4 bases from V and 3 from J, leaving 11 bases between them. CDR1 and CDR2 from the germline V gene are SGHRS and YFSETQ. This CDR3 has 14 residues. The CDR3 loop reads CASSKGDGGNTIYF. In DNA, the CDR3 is TGCGCCAGCAGCAAAGGGGATGGTGGAAACACCATATATTTT.

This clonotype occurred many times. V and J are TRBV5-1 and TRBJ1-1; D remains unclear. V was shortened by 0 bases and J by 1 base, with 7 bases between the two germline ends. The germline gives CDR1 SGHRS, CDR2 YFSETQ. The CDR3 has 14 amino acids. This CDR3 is CASSLVKGNTEAFF. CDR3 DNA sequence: TGCGCCAGCAGCTTGGTCAAGGGGAACACTGAAGCTTTCTTT.

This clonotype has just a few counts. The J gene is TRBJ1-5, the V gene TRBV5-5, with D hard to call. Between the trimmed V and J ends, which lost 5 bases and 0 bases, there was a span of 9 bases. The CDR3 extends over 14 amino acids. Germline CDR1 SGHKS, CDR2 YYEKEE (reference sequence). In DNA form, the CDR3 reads TGTGCCAGCAGGCAGACCTATAGCAATCAGCCCCAGCATTTT. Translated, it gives CASRQTYSNQPQHF.

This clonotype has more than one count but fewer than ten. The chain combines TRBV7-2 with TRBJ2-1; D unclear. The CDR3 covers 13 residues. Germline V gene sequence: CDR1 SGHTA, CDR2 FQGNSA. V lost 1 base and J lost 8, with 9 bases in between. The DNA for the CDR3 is TGTGCCAGCAGCTTAGTCCCTTCCGATGAGCAGTTCTTC. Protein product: CASSLVPSDEQFF.

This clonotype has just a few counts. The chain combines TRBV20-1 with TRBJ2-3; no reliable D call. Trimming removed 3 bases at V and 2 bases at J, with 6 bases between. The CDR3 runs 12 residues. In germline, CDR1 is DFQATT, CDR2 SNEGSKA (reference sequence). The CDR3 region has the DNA TGCAGTGCTAGGCTGAACACAGATACGCAGTATTTT. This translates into CSARLNTDTQYF.

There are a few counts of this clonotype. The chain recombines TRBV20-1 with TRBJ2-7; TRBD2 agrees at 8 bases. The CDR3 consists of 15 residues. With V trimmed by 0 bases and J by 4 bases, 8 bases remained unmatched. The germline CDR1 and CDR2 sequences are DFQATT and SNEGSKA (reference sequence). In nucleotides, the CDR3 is TGCAGTGCTAGAGATATAGCGGCGGGAGGATACGAGCAGTACTTC. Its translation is CSARDIAAGGYEQYF.

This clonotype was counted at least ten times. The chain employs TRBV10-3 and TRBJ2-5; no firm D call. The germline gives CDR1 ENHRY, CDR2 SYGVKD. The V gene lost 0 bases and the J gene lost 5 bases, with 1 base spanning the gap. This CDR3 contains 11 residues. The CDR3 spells CAISESETQYF. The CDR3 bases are TGTGCCATCAGTGAGTCCGAGACCCAGTACTTC.

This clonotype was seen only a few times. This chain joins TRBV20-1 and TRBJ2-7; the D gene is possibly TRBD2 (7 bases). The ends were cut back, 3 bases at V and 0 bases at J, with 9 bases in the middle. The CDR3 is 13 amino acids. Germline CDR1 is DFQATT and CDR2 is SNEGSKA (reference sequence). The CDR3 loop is CSASGGHSYEQYF. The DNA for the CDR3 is TGCAGTGCTAGCGGGGGGCACTCCTACGAGCAGTACTTC.

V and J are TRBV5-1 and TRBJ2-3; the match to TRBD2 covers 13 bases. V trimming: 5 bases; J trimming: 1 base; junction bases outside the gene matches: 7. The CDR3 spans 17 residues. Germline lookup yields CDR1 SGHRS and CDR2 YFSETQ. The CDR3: CASRHTSGGAGTDTQYF. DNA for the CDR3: TGCGCCAGCAGACACACTAGCGGGGGGGCTGGCACAGATACGCAGTATTTT.

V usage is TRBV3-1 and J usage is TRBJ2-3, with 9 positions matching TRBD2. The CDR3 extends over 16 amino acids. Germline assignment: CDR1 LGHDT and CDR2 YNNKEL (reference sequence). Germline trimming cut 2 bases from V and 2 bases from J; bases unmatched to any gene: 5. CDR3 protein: CASSQWLAGITDTQYF. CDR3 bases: TGTGCCAGCAGCCAATGGCTAGCGGGGATCACAGATACGCAGTATTTT.